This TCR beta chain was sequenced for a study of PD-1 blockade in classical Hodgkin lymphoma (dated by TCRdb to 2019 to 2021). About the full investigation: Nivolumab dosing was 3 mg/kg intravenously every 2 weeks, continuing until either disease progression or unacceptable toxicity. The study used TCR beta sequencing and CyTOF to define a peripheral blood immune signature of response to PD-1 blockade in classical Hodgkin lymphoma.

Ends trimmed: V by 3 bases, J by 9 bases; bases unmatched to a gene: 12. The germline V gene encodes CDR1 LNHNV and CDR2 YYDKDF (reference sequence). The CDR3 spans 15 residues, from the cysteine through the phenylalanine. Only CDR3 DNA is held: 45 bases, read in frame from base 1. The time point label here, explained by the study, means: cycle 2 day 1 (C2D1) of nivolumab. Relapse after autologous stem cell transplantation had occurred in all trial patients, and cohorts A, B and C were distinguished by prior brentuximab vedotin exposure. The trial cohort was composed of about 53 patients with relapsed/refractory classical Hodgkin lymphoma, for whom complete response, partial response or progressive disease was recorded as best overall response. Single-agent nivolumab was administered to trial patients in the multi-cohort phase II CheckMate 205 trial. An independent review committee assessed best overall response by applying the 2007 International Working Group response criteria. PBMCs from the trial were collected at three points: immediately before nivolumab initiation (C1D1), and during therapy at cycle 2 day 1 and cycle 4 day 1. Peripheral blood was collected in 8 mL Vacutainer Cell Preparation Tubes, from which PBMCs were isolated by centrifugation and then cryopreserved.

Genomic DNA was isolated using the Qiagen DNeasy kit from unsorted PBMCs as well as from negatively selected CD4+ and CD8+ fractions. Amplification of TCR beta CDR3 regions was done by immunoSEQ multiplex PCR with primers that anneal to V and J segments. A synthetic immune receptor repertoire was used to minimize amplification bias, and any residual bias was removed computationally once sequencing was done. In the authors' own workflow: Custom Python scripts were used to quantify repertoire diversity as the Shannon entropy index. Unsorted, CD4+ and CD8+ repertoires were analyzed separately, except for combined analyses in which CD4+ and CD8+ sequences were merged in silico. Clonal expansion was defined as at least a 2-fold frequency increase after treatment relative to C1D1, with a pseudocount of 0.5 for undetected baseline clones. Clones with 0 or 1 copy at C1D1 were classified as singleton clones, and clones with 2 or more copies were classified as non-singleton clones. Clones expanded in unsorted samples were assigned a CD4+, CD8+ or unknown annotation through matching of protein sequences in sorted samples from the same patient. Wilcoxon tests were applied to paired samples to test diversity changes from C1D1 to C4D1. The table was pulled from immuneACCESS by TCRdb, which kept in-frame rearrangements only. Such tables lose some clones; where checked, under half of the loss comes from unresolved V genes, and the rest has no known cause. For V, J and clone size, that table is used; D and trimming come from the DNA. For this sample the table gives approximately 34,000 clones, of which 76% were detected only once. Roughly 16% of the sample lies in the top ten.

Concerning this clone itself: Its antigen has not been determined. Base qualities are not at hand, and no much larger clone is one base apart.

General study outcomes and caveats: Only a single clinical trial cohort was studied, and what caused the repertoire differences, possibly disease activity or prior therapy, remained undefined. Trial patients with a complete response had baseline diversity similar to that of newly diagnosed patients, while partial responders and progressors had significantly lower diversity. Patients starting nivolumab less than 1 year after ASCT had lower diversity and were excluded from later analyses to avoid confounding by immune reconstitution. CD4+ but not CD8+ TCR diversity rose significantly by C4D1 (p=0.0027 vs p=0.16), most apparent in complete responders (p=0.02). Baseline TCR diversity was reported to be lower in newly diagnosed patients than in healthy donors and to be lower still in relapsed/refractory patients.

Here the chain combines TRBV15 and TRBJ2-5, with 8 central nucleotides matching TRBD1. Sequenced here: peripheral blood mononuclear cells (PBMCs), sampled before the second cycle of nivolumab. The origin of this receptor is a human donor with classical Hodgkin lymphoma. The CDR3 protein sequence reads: CATSRDRTGGGAQYF. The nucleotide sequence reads TGTGCCACCAGCAGGGACCGAACAGGGGGTGGGGCCCAGTACTTC.